Here is one T cell receptor beta chain with its context. This record belongs to a study of T cell changes during pregnancy in multiple sclerosis. The CDR3 is 16 residues long. Using immunoSEQ multiplex PCR, the repertoire was profiled, and TCRdb retains in-frame clones only, with some absent. The sample carries 85,000 to 130,000 clones, more than 80% recorded once. The TCR comes from a female donor with multiple sclerosis, enrolled in a pregnancy study. The chain links TRBV12-2 to TRBJ2-1; whether TRBD1, the table's D call, matches the DNA was not checked. TRBV12-2 is an annotated pseudogene. This specimen consisted of peripheral blood, obtained before pregnancy. CDR3 DNA: TGTGCAAGTCGCTCGATCAGGTTTTTTTCCTACAATGAGCAGTTCTTC. It codes for CASRSIRFFSYNEQFF.